This T cell receptor (beta chain) was sequenced in a study of OX40 agonist ivuxolimab in advanced cancers. Enrollment shut out patients with autoimmune disease history or systemic immunosuppression. Data came from immunoSEQ multiplex PCR; TCRdb stores just in-frame clones and leaves some out. The table includes tens of thousands of clones, around nine tenths detected once. The germline V gene encodes CDR1 LNHDA and CDR2 SQIVND (reference sequence). The CDR3 contains 17 residues. V dropped 1 base and J dropped 0 bases, with 16 bases sitting between them. This clone was counted a single time. This clonotype originated in an adult with an advanced solid tumor such as melanoma, head and neck, liver or kidney cancer. The sequenced sample was CD4+ or CD8+ T cells sorted from blood, obtained in a trial of the OX40 agonist ivuxolimab. This sequence joins TRBV19 and TRBJ2-7; possibly TRBD1 or TRBD2 for D (5 bases each). The CDR3 DNA reads as TGTGCCAGTAGTATAGCCATTGGGGACGGCTTCTCCTACGAGCAGTACTTC. This sequence encodes CASSIAIGDGFSYEQYF.